The rows below give T cell receptor beta chains drawn from one sample of a study of T cells in Graves' hyperthyroidism and ophthalmopathy. TCRdb itself ran the multiplex PCR reads through MiXCR, one entry per CDR3 protein. The sample gives 27,000 or so distinct CDR3 sequences, around 40% of which show up once; about a tenth is in the top ten. The specimen sequenced was blood. The receptors stem from a woman in her 30s with Graves' hyperthyroidism. The CDR3 runs from the conserved cysteine through the conserved F or W. A D gene is named only where the DNA matches it firmly.

D gene	V gene	J gene	CDR3 protein
TRBD2	TRBV2	TRBJ2-7	CASTGGLAWEQYF
-	TRBV5-5	TRBJ1-1	CASGMTDPTAFF
TRBD1	TRBV7-3	TRBJ1-6	CASSSTGQDNSPLHF
-	TRBV4-1	TRBJ1-4	CASSQAPVPNEKLFF
-	TRBV2	TRBJ2-2	CASKTGTPTELFF
-	TRBV10-3	TRBJ2-7	CAISEGSFPYEQYF
TRBD1	TRBV20-1	TRBJ1-1	CSARNGQAVNTEAFF
-	TRBV11-2	TRBJ1-5	CASCLGPRPQHF
-	TRBV2	TRBJ2-7	CASSAPSGTYEQYF
-	TRBV4-2	TRBJ1-2	CASSQDRGGKANYGYTF
-	TRBV29-1	TRBJ1-2	CSAEANVNYGYTF
-	TRBV7-9	TRBJ1-5	CASSLAGSSNQPQHF
TRBD2	TRBV7-2	TRBJ2-2	CASSTLAGGAGGELFF
-	TRBV18	TRBJ1-5	CASSARGQPQHF
TRBD1	TRBV10-1	TRBJ1-1	CASKTGVGTEAFF
-	TRBV29-1	TRBJ2-1	CSVVGRRKYNEQFF
TRBD2	TRBV11-3	TRBJ2-3	CASSPRTSGSFDTQYF
-	TRBV6-5	TRBJ2-5	CASQMLAEETQYF
TRBD1	TRBV20-1	TRBJ2-3	CSARRNRGGTDTQYF
TRBD2	TRBV25-1	TRBJ2-1	CASTGGSAGTGNEQFF
-	TRBV6-4	TRBJ2-1	CASSDLPDRGNEQFF
TRBD2	TRBV11-3	TRBJ2-3	CASSLTSGGDTQYF
-	TRBV2	TRBJ2-7	CASGSVTGTAYEQYF
TRBD1	TRBV6-1	TRBJ2-2	CASSARTGGTNTGELFF
-	TRBV28	TRBJ1-6	CASSLKGGLHF
-	TRBV20-1	TRBJ2-1	CSAMVGGHNNEQFF
TRBD1	TRBV29-1	TRBJ1-4	CSVYFNIETGTNEKLFF
TRBD1	TRBV10-1	TRBJ2-1	CASSDVGQGDHNEQFF
-	TRBV6-4	TRBJ1-6	CASSPNNNSPLHF
-	TRBV7-9	TRBJ2-2	CASSPPGSGELFF
TRBD1	TRBV20-1	TRBJ2-5	CSGIRDRQQETQYF
TRBD2	TRBV11-3	TRBJ2-3	CASSSGLHADTQYF
-	TRBV18	TRBJ2-7	CASSPTHGSSYEQYF
TRBD2	TRBV20-1	TRBJ2-5	CSAREVAGIETQYF
-	TRBV9	TRBJ1-3	CASSVATWGFNTIYF
-	TRBV28	TRBJ1-1	CASSLSPRRRMNTEAFF
-	TRBV7-2	TRBJ2-1	CASSHRTYSYNEQFF
-	TRBV20-1	TRBJ2-5	CSARDFTDLIQETQYF
TRBD1	TRBV12-3/TRBV12-4	TRBJ2-5	CASTPHAGTVETQYF
-	TRBV7-6	TRBJ1-2	CASSRTPKDSFYGYTF
-	TRBV7-3	TRBJ2-7	CASSSGGGLYEQYF
-	TRBV5-4	TRBJ2-2	CASILNTGELFF
TRBD1	TRBV7-3	TRBJ2-2	CASSLQGAGTGELFF
TRBD1	TRBV11-3	TRBJ2-7	CASSLEETGQLF
TRBD2	TRBV5-1	TRBJ2-5	CASSSRGGLAGSTQYF
-	TRBV7-6	TRBJ2-2	CASSFQQGSGELFF
TRBD2	TRBV27	TRBJ2-7	CASSLVGGTYEQYF